These T cell receptor beta chains were read from a single sample in a study of blood T cell repertoires in COVID-19. Generated by immunoSEQ multiplex PCR, the TCRdb table keeps only in-frame clones and is missing some. The sample has roughly 260,000 clones; approximately 86% are singletons. Sequencing input: PBMCs or T cells enriched from blood (not recorded which). The origin of the receptors is a woman aged 30 to 39 with acute COVID-19. CDR3s include the opening cysteine and the closing phenylalanine or tryptophan. The D gene is left open where the match is weak. Part of the rows lack a size; the others show once, few, many or a class for expanded clones.

J: TRBJ2-1
D: TRBD2
V: TRBV4-1
size: -
CDR3: CASSQRASGQYNEQFF
DNA: TGCGCCAGCAGCCAAAGGGCTAGCGGACAATACAATGAGCAGTTCTTC

J: TRBJ1-2
D: -
V: TRBV19
size: -
CDR3: CARTIGEGRPSYGYTF
DNA: TGTGCCAGAACGATTGGGGAGGGGCGGCCCTCCTATGGCTACACCTTC

J: TRBJ1-5
D: TRBD1
V: TRBV6-8
size: once
CDR3: CASKLSGQGSKPQHF
DNA: TGTGCCAGCAAACTCTCGGGACAGGGGAGCAAGCCCCAGCATTTT

J: TRBJ1-4
D: TRBD1
V: TRBV5-1
size: -
CDR3: CASSPEGAGNEKLFF
DNA: TGCGCCAGCAGCCCTGAGGGGGCGGGTAATGAAAAACTGTTTTTT

J: TRBJ2-1
D: TRBD2
V: TRBV19
size: -
CDR3: CASSQLAGGKNEQFF
DNA: TGTGCCAGTAGTCAGCTAGCGGGGGGTAAGAATGAGCAGTTCTTC

J: TRBJ1-2
D: -
V: TRBV18
size: -
CDR3: CASSPPGFYGYTF
DNA: TGTGCCAGCTCACCACCCGGGTTCTATGGCTACACCTTC

J: TRBJ1-2
D: -
V: TRBV25-1
size: -
CDR3: CASSEFDRNYGYTF
DNA: TGTGCCAGCAGTGAATTTGACAGGAACTATGGCTACACCTTC

J: TRBJ2-2
D: TRBD1
V: TRBV19
size: -
CDR3: CASSHQGARGGELFF
DNA: TGTGCCAGTAGTCATCAGGGGGCGCGAGGCGGGGAGCTGTTTTTT

J: TRBJ1-5
D: TRBD1
V: TRBV6-1
size: -
CDR3: CASSEGGTGGRQPQHF
DNA: TGTGCCAGCAGTGAAGGGGGGACAGGGGGTCGGCAGCCCCAGCATTTT

J: TRBJ2-3
D: -
V: TRBV2
size: -
CDR3: CASSERGDTQYF
DNA: TGTGCCAGCAGTGAAAGGGGAGATACGCAGTATTTT

J: TRBJ2-1
D: TRBD1
V: TRBV20-1
size: once
CDR3: CSASLGTGLLDEQFF
DNA: TGCAGTGCTAGTCTTGGGACAGGGCTGTTGGATGAGCAGTTCTTC